Listed below are T cell receptor beta chains from one sample, sequenced in a study of PD-1 blockade in classical Hodgkin lymphoma. TCRdb's copy holds only in-frame clones and misses some; the assay was immunoSEQ multiplex PCR. The data show some 28,000 clones, with approximately 93% seen just once and 3% to 4% held by the top ten. The sequenced sample was peripheral blood mononuclear cells (PBMCs). The source is a human donor with classical Hodgkin lymphoma. Both conserved end residues are part of each CDR3. D genes are given only for firm matches. A row's size may be missing; if present it is once, few, many or a size class.

cdr3_aa: CASSWGTGIVREQYF
cdr3_nt: TGTGCCAGCAGCTGGGGGACAGGGATAGTGCGAGAGCAGTACTTC
j_call: TRBJ2-7
v_call: TRBV5-6
d_call: TRBD1
clone_size: .

cdr3_aa: CASKPRDTLPNYGYTF
cdr3_nt: TGTGCCAGCAAGCCCCGGGACACCCTTCCTAACTATGGCTACACCTTC
j_call: TRBJ1-2
v_call: TRBV27
d_call: .
clone_size: few

cdr3_aa: CASSLVSGTSGLQEQFF
cdr3_nt: TGTGCCAGCAGCTTAGTTAGTGGGACTAGCGGGCTTCAGGAGCAGTTCTTC
j_call: TRBJ2-1
v_call: TRBV11-2
d_call: TRBD2
clone_size: .

cdr3_aa: CASSPWDRNTEAFF
cdr3_nt: TGTGCCAGCAGCCCCTGGGACAGGAACACTGAAGCTTTCTTT
j_call: TRBJ1-1
v_call: TRBV7-9
d_call: TRBD1
clone_size: .

cdr3_aa: CASSTRLPSGVQETQYF
cdr3_nt: TGTGCCAGCAGCACCCGACTGCCGAGCGGGGTCCAAGAGACCCAGTACTTC
j_call: TRBJ2-5
v_call: TRBV21-1
d_call: .
clone_size: .

cdr3_aa: CASSRGTDTQYF
cdr3_nt: TGTGCCAGTAGTAGGGGCACAGATACGCAGTATTTT
j_call: TRBJ2-3
v_call: TRBV19
d_call: .
clone_size: .

cdr3_aa: CASSSPGQGYNEQFF
cdr3_nt: TGTGCCAGCAGCTCCCCGGGACAGGGCTACAATGAGCAGTTCTTC
j_call: TRBJ2-1
v_call: TRBV7-9
d_call: TRBD1
clone_size: .

cdr3_aa: CASSERTGGYYEQFF
cdr3_nt: TGTGCCAGCAGTGAGCGGACAGGGGGCTATTATGAGCAGTTCTTC
j_call: TRBJ2-1
v_call: TRBV2
d_call: TRBD1
clone_size: .

cdr3_aa: CASSLGQATDTQYF
cdr3_nt: TGTGCCAGCAGCTTGGGACAGGCCACAGATACGCAGTATTTT
j_call: TRBJ2-3
v_call: TRBV7-8
d_call: TRBD1
clone_size: few

cdr3_aa: CASSLPSMVGQIYGYTF
cdr3_nt: TGTGCCAGCAGTTTACCGTCGATGGTAGGACAGATCTATGGCTACACCTTC
j_call: TRBJ1-2
v_call: TRBV28
d_call: .
clone_size: .

cdr3_aa: CSVAGQGYDTIYF
cdr3_nt: TGCAGCGTTGCGGGGCAGGGTTATGACACCATATATTTT
j_call: TRBJ1-3
v_call: TRBV29-1
d_call: .
clone_size: .

cdr3_aa: CASSDPGEAFF
cdr3_nt: TGTGCCAGCAGCGATCCCGGGGAAGCTTTCTTT
j_call: TRBJ1-1
v_call: TRBV7-4
d_call: .
clone_size: once

cdr3_aa: CAISAESPRLYEQYF
cdr3_nt: TGTGCCATCAGTGCGGAGTCCCCCCGATTATACGAGCAGTACTTC
j_call: TRBJ2-7
v_call: TRBV10-3
d_call: .
clone_size: .

cdr3_aa: CASSPQETQYF
cdr3_nt: TGTGCCAGCAGCCCACAAGAGACCCAGTACTTC
j_call: TRBJ2-5
v_call: TRBV6-5
d_call: .
clone_size: .

cdr3_aa: CASSVAAGGSQGGELFF
cdr3_nt: TGTGCCAGCAGCGTAGCTGCGGGAGGCAGTCAGGGCGGGGAGCTGTTTTTT
j_call: TRBJ2-2
v_call: TRBV9
d_call: TRBD2
clone_size: .

cdr3_aa: CASRNPDRSNQPQHF
cdr3_nt: TGTGCCAGTAGAAATCCCGACAGAAGCAATCAGCCCCAGCATTTT
j_call: TRBJ1-5
v_call: TRBV19
d_call: .
clone_size: .

cdr3_aa: CASSPKLRGTGELFF
cdr3_nt: TGTGCCAGCAGTCCAAAACTTCGGGGGACCGGGGAGCTGTTTTTT
j_call: TRBJ2-2
v_call: TRBV28
d_call: .
clone_size: .

cdr3_aa: CASSGVPFSNQPQHF
cdr3_nt: TGTGCCAGTAGCGGGGTACCCTTTAGCAATCAGCCCCAGCATTTT
j_call: TRBJ1-5
v_call: TRBV19
d_call: .
clone_size: .

cdr3_aa: CASSVGLDGGPQHF
cdr3_nt: TGTGCCAGCAGCGTAGGTCTGGATGGGGGGCCCCAGCATTTT
j_call: TRBJ1-5
v_call: TRBV9
d_call: .
clone_size: .

cdr3_aa: CASSLDGVAEQFF
cdr3_nt: TGTGCCAGCAGCTTAGATGGAGTTGCTGAGCAGTTCTTC
j_call: TRBJ2-1
v_call: TRBV7-9
d_call: .
clone_size: once

cdr3_aa: CASSGTGETQPQHF
cdr3_nt: TGTGCCAGCAGTGGGACAGGGGAAACTCAGCCCCAGCATTTT
j_call: TRBJ1-5
v_call: TRBV2
d_call: TRBD1
clone_size: .

cdr3_aa: CASSLDSEQFF
cdr3_nt: TGTGCCAGCAGCTTGGACTCTGAGCAGTTCTTC
j_call: TRBJ2-1
v_call: TRBV7-9
d_call: .
clone_size: .

cdr3_aa: CASSLSSGRAGFADTQYF
cdr3_nt: TGTGCCAGCAGTTTATCTAGCGGGAGGGCCGGGTTTGCAGATACGCAGTATTTT
j_call: TRBJ2-3
v_call: TRBV28
d_call: TRBD2
clone_size: .

cdr3_aa: CASRSDRVYEQYF
cdr3_nt: TGTGCCAGCAGGTCGGACAGGGTTTACGAGCAGTACTTC
j_call: TRBJ2-7
v_call: TRBV6-5
d_call: TRBD1
clone_size: once

cdr3_aa: CSVEEGRRQGDSQETQYF
cdr3_nt: TGCAGCGTTGAAGAGGGGCGGCGACAGGGGGATTCTCAAGAGACCCAGTACTTC
j_call: TRBJ2-5
v_call: TRBV29-1
d_call: TRBD1
clone_size: .

cdr3_aa: CASSAPGGYNEQFF
cdr3_nt: TGTGCCAGCTCTGCGCCCGGGGGCTACAATGAGCAGTTCTTC
j_call: TRBJ2-1
v_call: TRBV18
d_call: .
clone_size: .

cdr3_aa: CASSRGLAGRPTDTQYF
cdr3_nt: TGTGCCAGCAGCCGGGGACTAGCGGGGAGACCCACAGATACGCAGTATTTT
j_call: TRBJ2-3
v_call: TRBV5-4
d_call: TRBD2
clone_size: .

cdr3_aa: CAMGASGSPDTQYF
cdr3_nt: TGTGCCATGGGCGCTAGCGGGAGCCCAGATACGCAGTATTTT
j_call: TRBJ2-3
v_call: TRBV5-4
d_call: TRBD2
clone_size: .

cdr3_aa: CASSKAKQAQGNTEAFF
cdr3_nt: TGTGCCAGCAGCAAAGCTAAACAGGCCCAAGGGAACACTGAAGCTTTCTTT
j_call: TRBJ1-1
v_call: TRBV21-1
d_call: .
clone_size: .

cdr3_aa: CASSVGLAGGGTSGGELFF
cdr3_nt: TGTGCCAGCAGCGTAGGCCTAGCGGGAGGGGGTACATCGGGCGGGGAGCTGTTTTTT
j_call: TRBJ2-2
v_call: TRBV9
d_call: TRBD2
clone_size: .

cdr3_aa: CASSPPGRGGYEQYF
cdr3_nt: TGTGCCAGCAGCCCGCCCGGCAGGGGGGGATACGAGCAGTACTTC
j_call: TRBJ2-7
v_call: TRBV11-2
d_call: .
clone_size: .

cdr3_aa: CATGTGGYEQYF
cdr3_nt: TGTGCCACCGGGACAGGGGGCTACGAGCAGTACTTC
j_call: TRBJ2-7
v_call: TRBV10-3
d_call: TRBD1
clone_size: .

cdr3_aa: CASSPDRGGYGYTF
cdr3_nt: TGTGCCAGTAGCCCGGACAGGGGCGGCTATGGCTACACCTTC
j_call: TRBJ1-2
v_call: TRBV19
d_call: TRBD1
clone_size: .

cdr3_aa: CASSSPGIGSTEAFF
cdr3_nt: TGTGCCAGCAGTTCCCCAGGGATAGGTAGCACTGAAGCTTTCTTT
j_call: TRBJ1-1
v_call: TRBV27
d_call: .
clone_size: .

cdr3_aa: CASSPERGYNEQFF
cdr3_nt: TGTGCCAGCTCACCGGAGCGGGGGTACAATGAGCAGTTCTTC
j_call: TRBJ2-1
v_call: TRBV18
d_call: TRBD2
clone_size: .

cdr3_aa: CASSLQGGRNQPQHF
cdr3_nt: TGTGCCAGCAGCCTACAGGGGGGGAGGAATCAGCCCCAGCATTTT
j_call: TRBJ1-5
v_call: TRBV28
d_call: TRBD1
clone_size: .

cdr3_aa: CASSLTGENIQYF
cdr3_nt: TGTGCCAGCAGCTTGACCGGGGAAAACATTCAGTACTTC
j_call: TRBJ2-4
v_call: TRBV5-6
d_call: .
clone_size: .

cdr3_aa: CASSLRQAITDTQYF
cdr3_nt: TGTGCCAGCAGCCTGAGACAGGCAATCACAGATACGCAGTATTTT
j_call: TRBJ2-3
v_call: TRBV9
d_call: .
clone_size: .

cdr3_aa: CASSLAGVDNEQFF
cdr3_nt: TGTGCCAGCAGCCTAGCGGGAGTTGACAATGAGCAGTTCTTC
j_call: TRBJ2-1
v_call: TRBV9
d_call: TRBD2
clone_size: .

cdr3_aa: CASSFLGAGVNGEQYF
cdr3_nt: TGCGCCAGCAGCTTCCTGGGAGCGGGAGTCAATGGAGAGCAGTACTTC
j_call: TRBJ2-7
v_call: TRBV5-1
d_call: TRBD2
clone_size: .

cdr3_aa: CASSLSGGTETQYF
cdr3_nt: TGTGCCAGCAGTTTATCAGGTGGCACAGAGACCCAGTACTTC
j_call: TRBJ2-5
v_call: TRBV27
d_call: .
clone_size: .

cdr3_aa: CASSMTAEGDEQYF
cdr3_nt: TGTGCCAGCAGTATGACGGCGGAAGGGGACGAGCAGTACTTC
j_call: TRBJ2-7
v_call: TRBV25-1
d_call: .
clone_size: few

cdr3_aa: CASSRATNTGELFF
cdr3_nt: TGTGCCAGCAGCAGGGCTACGAACACCGGGGAGCTGTTTTTT
j_call: TRBJ2-2
v_call: TRBV7-3
d_call: .
clone_size: .

cdr3_aa: CASSSSLAGSQQYF
cdr3_nt: TGTGCCAGCAGCTCTTCACTAGCGGGATCCCAGCAGTACTTC
j_call: TRBJ2-7
v_call: TRBV7-2
d_call: TRBD2
clone_size: few

cdr3_aa: CASSFAPSYNEQFF
cdr3_nt: TGTGCCAGCAGCTTCGCACCGTCCTACAATGAGCAGTTCTTC
j_call: TRBJ2-1
v_call: TRBV7-9
d_call: .
clone_size: few

cdr3_aa: CASSSSGINGELFF
cdr3_nt: TGTGCCAGCAGCTCGAGCGGGATAAACGGGGAGCTGTTTTTT
j_call: TRBJ2-2
v_call: TRBV11-2
d_call: TRBD2
clone_size: .

cdr3_aa: CASSAGQVKETQYF
cdr3_nt: TGTGCCAGCAGTGCCGGACAGGTGAAAGAGACCCAGTACTTC
j_call: TRBJ2-5
v_call: TRBV5-4
d_call: TRBD1
clone_size: .

cdr3_aa: CASSLMMDSPNTGELFF
cdr3_nt: TGTGCCAGCAGCTTGATGATGGACAGTCCGAACACCGGGGAGCTGTTTTTT
j_call: TRBJ2-2
v_call: TRBV5-6
d_call: .
clone_size: .

cdr3_aa: CSVEPAYFTDTQYF
cdr3_nt: TGCAGCGTTGAGCCTGCCTACTTCACAGATACGCAGTATTTT
j_call: TRBJ2-3
v_call: TRBV29-1
d_call: .
clone_size: once